This entry lists 5 T cell receptor beta chains sequenced from one sample in a study of T cells after yellow fever vaccination. Via MiXCR, TCRdb re-called the 5' RACE reads, giving one row per CDR3 protein. Counted here are approximately 350,000 distinct CDR3 sequences, 11% occurring once; the ten biggest clones make up less than 20%. The sequencing here drew on PBMCs, taken on the day of the first yellow fever vaccination. The receptors shown here come from a man aged 18 to 29 who received the YFV17D yellow fever vaccine.

The J gene is TRBJ1-1, the V gene TRBV10-3; D remains ambiguous. Trimming pared 0 bases from V and 4 bases from J, leaving 12 bases between. Germline CDR1 ENHRY, CDR2 SYGVKD. This CDR3 has 15 residues. The CDR3 spells CAISESLNSGTEAFF. The CDR3 DNA reads TGTGCCATCAGTGAGTCTTTAAATAGCGGCACTGAAGCTTTCTTT.

This clonotype was detected a few times. This chain joins TRBV12-3 or TRBV12-4 and TRBJ2-5; D might be TRBD1 (6 bases). CDR3 size: 15 residues. Trimming took 2 bases from V and 1 from J, leaving 11 bases between them. CDR3 residues: CASSLRGRGQETQYF. The CDR3 nucleotides read TGTGCCAGCAGTTTAAGGGGGAGAGGCCAAGAGACCCAGTACTTC.

In this sample, this clonotype turned up a few times. The chain couples TRBV28 to TRBJ1-1; perhaps TRBD1 as D (5 bases). The CDR3 contains 16 residues. Germline lookup yields CDR1 MDHEN and CDR2 SYDVKM. V was cut by 2 bases and J by 6 bases, with 19 bases left in between. CDR3 residues: CASSLRRGRSTPEAFF. The CDR3 DNA follows: TGTGCCAGCAGTTTAAGGAGGGGAAGGTCTACCCCTGAAGCTTTCTTT.

The V call is TRBV27, the J call TRBJ2-5; either TRBD1 or TRBD2 may supply D (5 bases each). Germline V CDR1 and CDR2: MNHEY, SMNVEV (reference sequence). V lost 8 bases and J lost 4, with 17 bases in between. The CDR3 sequence is 14 residues long. CDR3 sequence reads: CASQNPGLGETQYF. CDR3 bases: TGTGCCAGCCAGAACCCGGGGCTGGGAGAGACCCAGTACTTC.

The table lists this clonotype with a few counts. The chain combines TRBV23-1 with TRBJ2-5, with D unclear. TRBV23-1 is an ORF, with its function uncertain. The CDR3 loop spans 14 amino acids. V was trimmed by 4 bases and J by 6 bases, leaving 15 bases between them. CDR3 protein: CASSPPWDEKTQYF. Written as DNA, the CDR3 is TGCGCCAGCAGTCCCCCATGGGATGAGAAGACCCAGTACTTC.